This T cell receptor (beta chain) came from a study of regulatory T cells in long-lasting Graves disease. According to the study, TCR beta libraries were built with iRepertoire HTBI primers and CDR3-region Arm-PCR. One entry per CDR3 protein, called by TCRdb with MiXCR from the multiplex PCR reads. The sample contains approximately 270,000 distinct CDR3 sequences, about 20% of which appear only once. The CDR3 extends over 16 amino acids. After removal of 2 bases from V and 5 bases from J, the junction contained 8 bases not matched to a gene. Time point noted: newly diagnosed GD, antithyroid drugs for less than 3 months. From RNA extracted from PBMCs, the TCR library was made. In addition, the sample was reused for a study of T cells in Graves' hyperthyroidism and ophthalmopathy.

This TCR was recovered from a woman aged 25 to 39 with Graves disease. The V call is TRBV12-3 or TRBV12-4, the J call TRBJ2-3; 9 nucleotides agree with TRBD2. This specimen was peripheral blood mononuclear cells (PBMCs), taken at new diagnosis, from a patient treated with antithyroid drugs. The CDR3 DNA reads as TGTGCCAGCAGTTTAATGTTGGCGGGGGGGATAGATACGCAGTATTTT. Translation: CASSLMLAGGIDTQYF.